The next 16 T cell receptor beta chains were all read from a single sample in a study of regulatory T cells in long-lasting Graves disease. Construction of TCR beta libraries relied on iRepertoire HTBI primers and on Arm-PCR targeting CDR3 regions. TCRdb ran MiXCR on the multiplex PCR reads and lists one entry per CDR3 protein. The sample holds about 450,000 distinct CDR3 sequences, less than 25% seen once. Time point defined: persistent/refractory GD, antithyroid drugs over 5 years with positive TRAb. After RNA was extracted from PBMCs, the TCR library was made from it. Sequencing used peripheral blood mononuclear cells (PBMCs), obtained when the disease was refractory, from a patient treated with antithyroid drugs. These TCRs come from a female donor with Graves disease.

On this clonotype itself: One end of the junction is discordant with germline, which a read error may explain. V is TRBV12-3 or TRBV12-4 and J is TRBJ1-3; no firm D call. This CDR3 contains 15 residues. CDR3 residues: CASSPRTVPRDTMYF. The CDR3 bases are TGTGCCAGCAGCCCCAGGACCGTTCCCCGTGACACCATGTATTTT.

This clonotype was recorded at least ten times. The chain has TRBV2 and TRBJ2-1; 8 bases fit TRBD1. The CDR3 is 14 amino acids. V gave up 7 bases and J gave up 9 bases; unmatched junction bases: 11. The V gene's germline CDR1 is SNHLY and CDR2 FYNNEI. DNA for the CDR3: TGTGCCAGCATAGGACAGGGTAATGGGGCTGAGCAGTTCTTC. This encodes CASIGQGNGAEQFF.

The V call is TRBV9, the J call TRBJ2-2, with D unclear. V lost 0 bases, J lost 6 bases, and 12 bases lay in between. Germline V gene data show CDR1 as SGDLS and CDR2 as YYNGEE. The CDR3 is made up of 15 amino acids. DNA of the CDR3: TGTGCCAGCAGCGTAGGCTCAGAAGGGTCCGGGGAGCTGTTTTTT. Amino acid sequence: CASSVGSEGSGELFF.

V gene TRBV5-5 combines with J gene TRBJ1-1, with D maybe TRBD1 (6 bases). Germline CDR1 SGHKS, CDR2 YYEKEE (reference sequence). This CDR3 has 16 amino acids. V gave up 7 bases and J gave up 1 base, with 20 bases separating them. CDR3 sequence reads: CASSFGGYYSNTEAFF. CDR3 nucleotide sequence: TGTGCCAGCTCATTCGGGGGCTATTATTCGAACACTGAAGCTTTCTTT.

The rearrangement joins TRBV25-1 to TRBJ1-4; D gene uncertain. Per germline, CDR1 MGHDK and CDR2 SYGVNS. The CDR3 extends over 14 amino acids. Trimming took 2 bases from V and 5 from J, leaving 9 bases between them. The CDR3 bases are TGTGCCAGCAGTGAAGATGTAGGAAATGAAAAACTGTTTTTT. Encoded protein: CASSEDVGNEKLFF.

This clonotype was seen many times. This chain uses TRBV7-2 with TRBJ2-5; D uncertain. CDR1 is SGHTA, CDR2 FQGNSA, per germline. The ends were cut back, 4 bases at V and 1 base at J, with 22 bases in the middle. The length of the CDR3 is 18 residues. The CDR3 loop reads CASSSPRKGGQIQETQYF. The DNA for the CDR3 is TGTGCCAGCAGCTCACCCCGTAAAGGCGGCCAAATCCAAGAGACCCAGTACTTC.

This clonotype was seen at least ten times. The chain has TRBV2 and TRBJ1-2; 9 bases agree with TRBD1. Germline CDR1 is SNHLY and CDR2 is FYNNEI. Trimming cost V 3 bases and J 2 bases; bases outside gene matches: 7. There are 16 residues in the CDR3. The CDR3 region is CASSDETGTGNYGYTF. As DNA, the CDR3 is TGTGCCAGCAGTGACGAAACCGGGACAGGGAACTATGGCTACACCTTC.

J is TRBJ2-7 and V is TRBV4-1; D may be TRBD2 (5 bases). V lost 3 bases, J lost 3 bases, and 15 bases lay in between. The CDR3 sequence is 15 residues long. From germline, CDR1 is MGHRA and CDR2 YSYEKL. The CDR3 sequence is CASSQGTEAGYEQYF. The CDR3 nucleotides read TGCGCCAGCAGCCAGGGTACTGAGGCGGGCTACGAGCAGTACTTC.

The chain uses TRBV11-2 and TRBJ1-5; a possible D gene is TRBD1 (5 bases). This CDR3 is built from 14 residues. V was trimmed by 1 base and J by 12 bases, leaving 16 bases between them. CDR1 and CDR2 from the germline V gene are SGHAT and FQNNGV. DNA for the CDR3: TGTGCCAGCAGCTTAGGGGGGACCCAGAGCCTCCAGCATTTT. Amino acids: CASSLGGTQSLQHF.

This clonotype was detected only a few times. The V call is TRBV15, the J call TRBJ1-2; TRBD1 agrees at 8 bases. The CDR3 has 14 residues. Germline V lookup: CDR1 LNHNV, CDR2 YYDKDF (reference sequence). Unmatched junction bases numbered 7, after V lost 5 bases and J lost 5 bases. The CDR3 protein is CATSGPDRDYGYTF. In DNA, the CDR3 is TGTGCCACCAGCGGTCCGGACAGGGATTATGGCTACACCTTC. Supplemented by reference TRBV15 and TRBJ1-2, the full variable domain reads DAMVIQNPRYQVTQFGKPVTLSCSQTLNHNVMYWYQQKSSQAPKLLFHYYDKDFNNEADTPDNFQSRRPNTSFCFLDIRSPGLGDTAMYLCATSGPDRDYGYTFGSGTRLTVV.

The genes are TRBV7-2 and TRBJ2-3; unclear D gene. The V end was cut by 5 bases, the J end by 4 bases, with 13 bases between. The CDR3 is 14 amino acids. Per the germline V gene, CDR1 is SGHTA and CDR2 is FQGNSA. The CDR3 DNA is TGTGCCAGCAGCCCTCATAGGTCGGCAGATACGCAGTATTTT. Its translation: CASSPHRSADTQYF.

The chain couples TRBV29-1 to TRBJ2-7; TRBD1 is a possible D gene (6 bases). Trimming took off 4 bases at V and 2 bases at J, with 21 bases between the two ends. CDR3 length: 16 amino acids. CDR1 and CDR2 (germline): SQVTM, ANQGSEA. CDR3 nucleotide sequence: TGCAGCGTTGTGATGATGGGCAGGGGCGTTACCTACGAGCAGTACTTC. Protein sequence: CSVVMMGRGVTYEQYF.

This clonotype came up many times. The chain recombines TRBV6-2 or TRBV6-3 with TRBJ2-7, with TRBD1 matching 8 bases. Germline V gene sequence: CDR1 MNHEY, CDR2 SVGEGT. V was clipped by 6 bases and J by 5 bases; unmatched bases: 12. CDR3 size: 15 residues. CDR3 bases: TGTGCCAGCAGCAAAGGACAGGGTTATTCCCACGAGCAGTACTTC. It codes for CASSKGQGYSHEQYF.

This clonotype occurred many times. The chain couples TRBV28 to TRBJ2-5; no reliable D call. Germline lookup yields CDR1 MDHEN and CDR2 SYDVKM. The V end lost 6 bases, the J end lost 1 base, and 6 bases lay between the germline ends. The CDR3 totals 12 residues. CDR3 protein: CASSPFQETQYF. In nucleotides, the CDR3 is TGTGCCAGCAGCCCGTTCCAAGAGACCCAGTACTTC. Drawing the rest from reference TRBV28 and TRBJ2-5, the complete variable domain is DVKVTQSSRYLVKRTGEKVFLECVQDMDHENMFWYRQDPGLGLRLIYFSYDVKMKEKGDIPEGYSVSREKKERFSLILESASTNQTSMYLCASSPFQETQYFGPGTRLLVL.

The chain joins TRBV19 to TRBJ1-1; the match to TRBD1 covers 7 bases. Germline lookup yields CDR1 LNHDA and CDR2 SQIVND (reference sequence). The CDR3 spans 13 residues. V lost 6 bases to trimming and J lost 6 bases; unmatched junction nucleotides: 7. CDR3 sequence (DNA): TGTGCCAGTAGCGACAGGGCGATGGCTGAAGCTTTCTTT. Amino acid sequence: CASSDRAMAEAFF. Full variable domain (outside the CDR3, taken from reference TRBV19 and TRBJ1-1): DGGITQSPKYLFRKEGQNVTLSCEQNLNHDAMYWYRQDPGQGLRLIYYSQIVNDFQKGDIAEGYSVSREKKESFPLTVTSAQKNPTAFYLCASSDRAMAEAFFGQGTRLTVV.

The chain couples TRBV12-3 or TRBV12-4 to TRBJ1-5; the D gene is possibly TRBD1 (6 bases). The CDR3 loop spans 15 amino acids. V dropped 5 bases and J dropped 5 bases, with 16 bases sitting between them. The CDR3 reads CASSLRRGWDQPQHF. DNA of the CDR3: TGTGCCAGCAGTCTCCGCAGGGGCTGGGATCAGCCCCAGCATTTT.